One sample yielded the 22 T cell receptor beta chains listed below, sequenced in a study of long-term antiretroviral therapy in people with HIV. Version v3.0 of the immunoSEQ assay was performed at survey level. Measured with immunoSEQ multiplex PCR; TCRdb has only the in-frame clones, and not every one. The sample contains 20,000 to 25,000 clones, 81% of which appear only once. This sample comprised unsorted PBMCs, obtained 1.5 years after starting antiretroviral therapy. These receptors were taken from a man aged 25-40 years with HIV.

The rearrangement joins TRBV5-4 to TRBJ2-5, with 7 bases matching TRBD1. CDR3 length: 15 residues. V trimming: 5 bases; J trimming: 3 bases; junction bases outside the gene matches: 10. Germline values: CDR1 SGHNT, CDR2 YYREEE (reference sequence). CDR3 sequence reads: CASRTGAGLKETQYF. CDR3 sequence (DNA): TGTGCCAGCAGAACAGGGGCCGGGTTGAAAGAGACCCAGTACTTC.

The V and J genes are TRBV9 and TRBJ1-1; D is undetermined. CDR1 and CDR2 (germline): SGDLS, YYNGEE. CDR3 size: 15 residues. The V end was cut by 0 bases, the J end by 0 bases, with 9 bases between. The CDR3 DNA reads TGTGCCAGCAGCGTAGACAGACAAATGAACACTGAAGCTTTCTTT. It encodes CASSVDRQMNTEAFF. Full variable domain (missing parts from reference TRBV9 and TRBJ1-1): DSGVTQTPKHLITATGQRVTLRCSPRSGDLSVYWYQQSLDQGLQFLIQYYNGEERAKGNILERFSAQQFPDLHSELNLSSLELGDSALYFCASSVDRQMNTEAFFGQGTRLTVV.

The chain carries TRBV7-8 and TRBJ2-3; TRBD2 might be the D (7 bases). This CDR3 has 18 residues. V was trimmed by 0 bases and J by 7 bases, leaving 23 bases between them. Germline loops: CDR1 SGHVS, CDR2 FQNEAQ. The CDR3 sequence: CASSLASLRGGGDNTQYF. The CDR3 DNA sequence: TGTGCCAGCAGCTTAGCGAGTTTAAGGGGAGGGGGTGATAATACGCAGTATTTT.

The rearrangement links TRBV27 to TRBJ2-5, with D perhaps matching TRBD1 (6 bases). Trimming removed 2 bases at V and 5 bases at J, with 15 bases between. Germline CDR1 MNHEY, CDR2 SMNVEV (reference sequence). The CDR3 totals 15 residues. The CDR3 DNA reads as TGTGCCAGCAGTTTAGGGGACAATCAAGGCGAGACCCAGTACTTC. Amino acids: CASSLGDNQGETQYF.

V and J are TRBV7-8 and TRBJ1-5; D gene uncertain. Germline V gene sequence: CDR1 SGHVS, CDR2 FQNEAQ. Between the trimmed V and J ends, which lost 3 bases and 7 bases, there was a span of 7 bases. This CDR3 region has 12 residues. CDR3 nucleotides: TGTGCCAGCAGCTTCGGTACCCAGCCCCAGCATTTT. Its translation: CASSFGTQPQHF.

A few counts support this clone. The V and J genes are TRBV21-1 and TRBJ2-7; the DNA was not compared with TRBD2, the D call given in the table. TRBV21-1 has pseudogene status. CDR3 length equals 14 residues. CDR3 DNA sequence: TGTGCCAGCAGCAAAGACGGGGGGCCCTACGAGCAGTACTTC. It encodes CASSKDGGPYEQYF.

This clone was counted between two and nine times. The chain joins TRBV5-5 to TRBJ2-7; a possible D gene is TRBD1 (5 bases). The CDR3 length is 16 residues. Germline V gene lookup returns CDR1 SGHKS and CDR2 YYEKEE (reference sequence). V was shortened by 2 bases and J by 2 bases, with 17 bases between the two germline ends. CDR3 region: CASSLGEDTSAYEQYF. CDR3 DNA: TGTGCCAGCAGCTTAGGTGAGGACACCTCAGCCTACGAGCAGTACTTC.

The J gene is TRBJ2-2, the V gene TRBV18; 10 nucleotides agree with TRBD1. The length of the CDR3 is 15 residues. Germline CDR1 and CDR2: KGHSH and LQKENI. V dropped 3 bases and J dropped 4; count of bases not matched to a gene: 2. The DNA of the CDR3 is TGTGCCAGCTCACCGCGGACAGGGGGCACCGGGGAGCTGTTTTTT. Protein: CASSPRTGGTGELFF.

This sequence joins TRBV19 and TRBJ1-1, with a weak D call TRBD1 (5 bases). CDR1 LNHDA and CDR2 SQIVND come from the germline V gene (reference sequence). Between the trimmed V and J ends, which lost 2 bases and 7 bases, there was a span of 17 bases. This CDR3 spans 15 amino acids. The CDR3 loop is CASSISGVGQSEAFF. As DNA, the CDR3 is TGTGCCAGTAGTATAAGCGGAGTAGGACAAAGTGAAGCTTTCTTT.

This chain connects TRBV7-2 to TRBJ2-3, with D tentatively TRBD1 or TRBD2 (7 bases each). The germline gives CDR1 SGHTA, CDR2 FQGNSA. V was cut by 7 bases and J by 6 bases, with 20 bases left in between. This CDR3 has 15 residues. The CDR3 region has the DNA TGTGCCAGCACCCAGGGGGGGGCCCGGGGGGATACGCAGTATTTT. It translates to CASTQGGARGDTQYF.

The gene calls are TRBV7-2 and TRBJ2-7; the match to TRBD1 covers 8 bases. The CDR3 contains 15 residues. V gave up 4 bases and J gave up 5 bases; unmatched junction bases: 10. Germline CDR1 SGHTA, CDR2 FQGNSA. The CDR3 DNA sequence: TGTGCCAGCAGCTACCACCGACAGGGGAAAAACGAGCAGTACTTC. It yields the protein CASSYHRQGKNEQYF.

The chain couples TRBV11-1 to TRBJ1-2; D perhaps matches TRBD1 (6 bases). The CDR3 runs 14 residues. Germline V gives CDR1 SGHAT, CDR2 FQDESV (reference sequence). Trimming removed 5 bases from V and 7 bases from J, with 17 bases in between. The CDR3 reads CASSPKGQGTGYTF. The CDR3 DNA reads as TGTGCCAGCAGCCCCAAGGGGCAGGGGACTGGCTACACCTTC. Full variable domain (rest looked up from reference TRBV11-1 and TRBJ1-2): EAEVAQSPRYKITEKSQAVAFWCDPISGHATLYWYRQILGQGPELLVQFQDESVVDDSQLPKDRFSAERLKGVDSTLKIQPAELGDSAMYLCASSPKGQGTGYTFGSGTRLTVV.

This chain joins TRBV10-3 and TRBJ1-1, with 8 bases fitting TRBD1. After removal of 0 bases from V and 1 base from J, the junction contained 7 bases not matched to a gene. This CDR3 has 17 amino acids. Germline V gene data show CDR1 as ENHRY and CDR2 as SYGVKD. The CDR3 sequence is CAISESSQGAENTEAFF. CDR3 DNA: TGTGCCATCAGTGAGTCCAGCCAGGGGGCGGAGAACACTGAAGCTTTCTTT.

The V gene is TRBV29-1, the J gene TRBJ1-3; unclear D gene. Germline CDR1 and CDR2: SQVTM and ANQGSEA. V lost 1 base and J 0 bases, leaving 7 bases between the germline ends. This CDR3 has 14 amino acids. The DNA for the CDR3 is TGCAGCGTTGAAGGGCCCAGCTCTGGAAACACCATATATTTT. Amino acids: CSVEGPSSGNTIYF.

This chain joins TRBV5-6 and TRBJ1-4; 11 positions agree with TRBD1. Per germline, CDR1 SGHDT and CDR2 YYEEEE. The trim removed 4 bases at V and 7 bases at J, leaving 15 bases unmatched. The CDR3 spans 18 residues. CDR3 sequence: CASSATGTGGLSVEKLFF. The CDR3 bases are TGTGCCAGCAGCGCGACCGGGACAGGGGGGCTGAGCGTTGAAAAACTGTTTTTT. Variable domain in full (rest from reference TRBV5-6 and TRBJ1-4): DAGVTQSPTHLIKTRGQQVTLRCSPKSGHDTVSWYQQALGQGPQFIFQYYEEEERQRGNFPDRFSGHQFPNYSSELNVNALLLGDSALYLCASSATGTGGLSVEKLFFGSGTQLSVL.

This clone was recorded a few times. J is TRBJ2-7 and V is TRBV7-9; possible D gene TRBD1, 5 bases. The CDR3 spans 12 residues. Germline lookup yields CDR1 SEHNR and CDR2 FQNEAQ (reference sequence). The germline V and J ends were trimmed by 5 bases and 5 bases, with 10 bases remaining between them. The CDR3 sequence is CASSPDSDEQYF. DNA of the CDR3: TGTGCCAGCAGCCCCGACAGTGACGAGCAGTACTTC.

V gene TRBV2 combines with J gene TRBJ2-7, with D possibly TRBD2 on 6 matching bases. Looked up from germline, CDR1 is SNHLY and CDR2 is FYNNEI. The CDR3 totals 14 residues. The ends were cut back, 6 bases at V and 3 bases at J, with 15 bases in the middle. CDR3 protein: CASRESGLGYEQYF. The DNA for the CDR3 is TGTGCCAGCAGGGAGTCGGGACTGGGCTACGAGCAGTACTTC. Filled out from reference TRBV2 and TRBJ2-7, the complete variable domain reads EPEVTQTPSHQVTQMGQEVILRCVPISNHLYFYWYRQILGQKVEFLVSFYNNEISEKSEIFDDQFSVERPDGSNFTLKIRSTKLEDSAMYFCASRESGLGYEQYFGPGTRLTVT.

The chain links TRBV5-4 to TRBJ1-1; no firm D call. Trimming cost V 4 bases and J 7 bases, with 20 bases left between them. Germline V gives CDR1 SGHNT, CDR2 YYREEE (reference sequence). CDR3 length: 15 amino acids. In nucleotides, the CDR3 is TGTGCCAGCAGCCCAGACTTTGGAAGCGTTATTGAAGCTTTCTTT. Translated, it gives CASSPDFGSVIEAFF.

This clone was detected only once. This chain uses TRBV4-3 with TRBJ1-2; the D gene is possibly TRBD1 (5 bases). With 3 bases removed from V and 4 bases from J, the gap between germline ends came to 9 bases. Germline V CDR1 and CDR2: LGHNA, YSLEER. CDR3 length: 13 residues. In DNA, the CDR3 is TGCGCCAGCAGCCAGTCAGGGCTCTATGGCTACACCTTC. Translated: CASSQSGLYGYTF.

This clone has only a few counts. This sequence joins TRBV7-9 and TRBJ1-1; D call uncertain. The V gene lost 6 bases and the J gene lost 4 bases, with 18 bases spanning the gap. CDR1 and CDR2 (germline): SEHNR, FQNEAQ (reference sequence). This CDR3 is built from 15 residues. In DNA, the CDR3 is TGTGCCAGCAGAAAGCCAGGAGGTTTGAGCACTGAAGCTTTCTTT. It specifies CASRKPGGLSTEAFF.

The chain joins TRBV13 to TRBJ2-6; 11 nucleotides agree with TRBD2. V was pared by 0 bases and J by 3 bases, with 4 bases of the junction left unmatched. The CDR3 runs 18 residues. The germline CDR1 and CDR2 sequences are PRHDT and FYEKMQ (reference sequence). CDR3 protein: CASSLGLAGGYGANVLTF. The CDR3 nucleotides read TGTGCCAGCAGCTTAGGCCTAGCGGGAGGATATGGGGCCAACGTCCTGACTTTC.

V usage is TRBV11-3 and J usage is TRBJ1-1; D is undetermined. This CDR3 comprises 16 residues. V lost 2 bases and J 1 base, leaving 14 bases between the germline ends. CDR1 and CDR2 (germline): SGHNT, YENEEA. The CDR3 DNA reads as TGTGCCAGCAGCTTAAGAACCCCCCGCGGGAACACTGAAGCTTTCTTT. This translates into CASSLRTPRGNTEAFF.